This section outlines one T cell receptor (beta chain) sequence together with its context. Its specificity is not known. TCRdb itself ran the reads through MiXCR, one entry per CDR3 protein. The repertoire holds hundreds of thousands of distinct CDR3 sequences, around a third seen once, with over 15% in the top ten. The CDR3 spans 14 residues. Trimming stripped 5 bases from V and 1 base from J, with 12 bases between. Germline CDR1 is SEHNR and CDR2 is FQNEAQ (reference sequence). This specimen belongs to a study of T cell repertoires in cytomegalovirus infection. Study information: Public TCR beta signatures were indicative of both CMV infection and a matching HLA type. Study results and limitations: The cumulative frequency of public TCR beta families distinguished individuals who carried CMV together with the relevant HLA. Clonotypes of TCR beta that were HLA-C-restricted and CMV-specific dominated the ex vivo response.

This receptor was obtained from a human donor in good health (CMV status not recorded). Some clones in this sample may be carry-over from other donors' samples. The rearrangement joins TRBV7-9 to TRBJ2-7; D is perhaps TRBD2 (6 bases). The source was cultured PBMCs, collected from culture after CMV antigen stimulation. The CDR3 bases are TGTGCCAGCAGCCCGGGGCGGGAATCCTACGAGCAGTACTTC. Protein sequence: CASSPGRESYEQYF.